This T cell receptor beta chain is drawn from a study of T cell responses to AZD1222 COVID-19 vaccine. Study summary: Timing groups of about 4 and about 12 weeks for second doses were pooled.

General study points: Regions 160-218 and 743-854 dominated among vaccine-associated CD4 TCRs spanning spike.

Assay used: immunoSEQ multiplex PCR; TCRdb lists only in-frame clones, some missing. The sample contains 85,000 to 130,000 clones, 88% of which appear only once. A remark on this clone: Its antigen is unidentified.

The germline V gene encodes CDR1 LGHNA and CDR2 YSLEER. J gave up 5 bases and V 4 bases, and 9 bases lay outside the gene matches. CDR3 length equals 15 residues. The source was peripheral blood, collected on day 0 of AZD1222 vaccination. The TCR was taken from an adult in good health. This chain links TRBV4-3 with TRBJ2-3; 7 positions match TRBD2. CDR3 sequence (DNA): TGCGCCAGCAGCCGCGGGAGTAGGGGAATAGATACGCAGTATTTT. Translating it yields CASSRGSRGIDTQYF.